This T cell receptor beta chain was retrieved from a study of persistence of HIV-infected CD4 T cells. Study overall: A median of 8 years of suppressive ART preceded sampling. Blood samples, up to roughly 200 mL, came from multiple time points, except a couple of leukapheresis donors sampled once. Study-level findings and limits: Rare CMV-responding cells carrying HIV-1 proviruses were not analyzed separately for TCR.

Note on this clone: The target antigen is unknown.

The libraries were made with immunoSEQ version 4 in survey mode. Sequencing was performed with immunoSEQ multiplex PCR; in TCRdb, only in-frame clones are kept and a portion is missing. Of some 23,000 clones listed, around 74% are singletons. V was trimmed by 2 bases and J by 3 bases, leaving 1 base between them. Germline V gene sequence: CDR1 SGHTA, CDR2 FQGTGA. The CDR3 is made up of 12 amino acids. Overlapping HIV-1 Gag 15-mer peptides at approximately 0.96 ug per peptide per mL were used. Responding CD4+ T cells were sorted by upregulation of both CD40 ligand and CD69. The specimen comprised CD4+ T cells sorted from PBMCs after approximately 19-hour stimulation, sampled from a patient who received antiretroviral therapy. The rearrangement links TRBV7-3 to TRBJ2-2; no clear D gene. This sequence was found in an adult man with HIV who was CMV-seropositive. The CDR3 coding sequence is TGTGCCAGCAGCTTATACACCGGGGAGCTGTTTTTT. Translation: CASSLYTGELFF.